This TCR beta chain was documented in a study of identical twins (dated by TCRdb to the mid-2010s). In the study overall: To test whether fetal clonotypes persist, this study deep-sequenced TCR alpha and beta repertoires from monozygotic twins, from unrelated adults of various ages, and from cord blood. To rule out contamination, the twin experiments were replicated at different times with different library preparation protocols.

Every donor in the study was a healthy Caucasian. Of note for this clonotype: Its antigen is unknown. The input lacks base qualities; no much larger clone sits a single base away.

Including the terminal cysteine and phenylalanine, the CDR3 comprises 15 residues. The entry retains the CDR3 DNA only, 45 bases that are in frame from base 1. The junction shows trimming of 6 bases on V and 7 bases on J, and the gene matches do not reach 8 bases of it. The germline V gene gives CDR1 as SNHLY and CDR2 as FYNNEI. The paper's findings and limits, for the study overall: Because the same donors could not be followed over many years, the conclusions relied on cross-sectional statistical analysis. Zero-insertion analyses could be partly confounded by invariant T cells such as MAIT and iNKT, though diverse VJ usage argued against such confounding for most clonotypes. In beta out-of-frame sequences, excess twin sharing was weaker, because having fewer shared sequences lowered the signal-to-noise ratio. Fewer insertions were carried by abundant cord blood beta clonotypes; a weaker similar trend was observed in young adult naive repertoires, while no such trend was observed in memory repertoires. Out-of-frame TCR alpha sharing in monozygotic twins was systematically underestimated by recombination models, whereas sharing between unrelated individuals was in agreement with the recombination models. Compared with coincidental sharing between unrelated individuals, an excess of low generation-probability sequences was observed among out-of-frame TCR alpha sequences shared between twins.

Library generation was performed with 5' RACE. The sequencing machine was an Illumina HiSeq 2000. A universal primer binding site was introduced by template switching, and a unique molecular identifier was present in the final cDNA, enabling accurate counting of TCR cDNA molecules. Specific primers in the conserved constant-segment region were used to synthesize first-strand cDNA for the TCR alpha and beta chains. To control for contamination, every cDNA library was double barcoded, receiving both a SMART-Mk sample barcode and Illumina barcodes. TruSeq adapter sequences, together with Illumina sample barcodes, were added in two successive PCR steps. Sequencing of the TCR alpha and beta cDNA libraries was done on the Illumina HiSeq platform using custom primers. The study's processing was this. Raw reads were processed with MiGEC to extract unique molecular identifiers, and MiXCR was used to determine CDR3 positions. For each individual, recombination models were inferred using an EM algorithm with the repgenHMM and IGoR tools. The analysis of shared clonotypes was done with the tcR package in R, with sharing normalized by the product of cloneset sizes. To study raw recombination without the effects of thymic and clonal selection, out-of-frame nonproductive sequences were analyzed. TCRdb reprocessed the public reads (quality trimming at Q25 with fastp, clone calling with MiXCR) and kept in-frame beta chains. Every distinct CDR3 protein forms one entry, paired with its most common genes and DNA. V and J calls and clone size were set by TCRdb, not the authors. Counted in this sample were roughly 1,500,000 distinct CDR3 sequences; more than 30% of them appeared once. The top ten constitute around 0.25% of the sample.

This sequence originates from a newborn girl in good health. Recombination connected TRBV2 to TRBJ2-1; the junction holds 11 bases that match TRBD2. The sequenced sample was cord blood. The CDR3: CASSDIAGGRNEQFF. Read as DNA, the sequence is TGTGCCAGCAGCGATATAGCGGGGGGGAGAAATGAGCAGTTCTTC. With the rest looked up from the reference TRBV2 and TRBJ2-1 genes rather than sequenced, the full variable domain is EPEVTQTPSHQVTQMGQEVILRCVPISNHLYFYWYRQILGQKVEFLVSFYNNEISEKSEIFDDQFSVERPDGSNFTLKIRSTKLEDSAMYFCASSDIAGGRNEQFFGPGTRLTVL.